This T cell receptor (beta chain) was profiled in a study of blood T cell repertoires in COVID-19. Across the study: Spain, Italy and the United States supplied samples that represented acute and convalescent COVID-19. T cells, B-cell-depleted T cells, or PBMCs supplied cDNA or gDNA.

This clone showed up just a few times. This sample includes further DNA sequences coding for the same CDR3. CDR3 length: 13 amino acids. Germline-derived CDR1 and CDR2 are LGHDT and YNNKEL (reference sequence). Trimming shortened V by 0 bases and J by 5 bases, and 5 bases separated the two germline ends. Original methodology: The assay estimated nucleated cells by amplifying reference gene primers. TCRdb's table, derived via immunoSEQ multiplex PCR, lists solely in-frame clones and lacks some. The DNA gave D and trimming, while V, J and clone size come from that table. The data show 100,000 to 150,000 clones, with nearly 70% seen just once and 1.9% held by the top ten.

The receptor's source is a woman between 65 and 79 years old with acute or convalescent COVID-19. V usage is TRBV3-1 (or the pseudogene TRBV3-2) and J usage is TRBJ2-1; D unresolved. Input material: peripheral blood. Written as DNA, the CDR3 is TGTGCCAGCAGCCAAGACCCAAACAATGAGCAGTTCTTC. It yields the protein CASSQDPNNEQFF.